This TCR beta chain emerged from a study of T cells in Graves' hyperthyroidism and ophthalmopathy. This clonotype turned up a few times. Among the patients, aged 18 to 65, hyperthyroidism was newly diagnosed and had lasted under 2 months. Uncontrolled infection, other autoimmune disease, pregnancy or lactation disqualified patients from enrolment. Germline lookup yields CDR1 SGDLS and CDR2 YYNGEE. This CDR3 contains 15 residues. V lost 4 bases and J lost 2, with 13 bases in between. Researchers took RNA transcripts and amplified the TCR beta CDR3 regions from them. HTBI primers drove first-round RT-PCR of the TCR CDR3. Using its own MiXCR run on the multiplex PCR reads, TCRdb lists one record per CDR3 protein. The sample lists about 610,000 distinct CDR3 sequences, around 46% occurring once.

The receptor was isolated from a woman between 18 and 30 years old with Graves' hyperthyroidism. This sequence joins TRBV9 and TRBJ2-1; a weak D match, TRBD2 (6 bases). The sample taken for sequencing was peripheral blood or thyroid tissue (not recorded which). This chain's CDR3 is CASSPGVIPYNEQFF. CDR3 coding DNA: TGTGCCAGCAGCCCGGGAGTTATTCCCTACAATGAGCAGTTCTTC.